Listed here is a single T cell receptor beta chain. A multiplex PCR was run with 60 Vbeta primers and 13 Jbeta primers. The method was immunoSEQ multiplex PCR; TCRdb's version includes in-frame clones alone and lacks a portion of them. This table has 150,000 or so clones, approximately 71% appearing once. This CDR3 contains 12 residues. Germline V gives CDR1 SGHRS, CDR2 YFSETQ. The V gene end was trimmed by 4 bases and the J gene end by 12 bases; junction bases not matched to a gene: 5. All the people who gave samples were healthy bone marrow donors. The data are from a study of cytomegalovirus exposure and HLA in healthy donors.

The chain links TRBV5-1 to TRBJ1-2; TRBD1 matches at 11 bases. Source material: PBMCs. This TCR was sampled from a girl under 18 in good health and CMV-seronegative. The CDR3 loop reads CASSPGQGGNTF. Here the CDR3 DNA reads TGCGCCAGCAGCCCGGGACAGGGGGGCAACACCTTC.